This TCR beta chain was documented in a study of CD8 T cells in Susac syndrome. Of note for this clonotype: Its specificity is unknown.

Study-level findings and limits: The study admitted that it had a relatively small number of individuals in its TCR sequencing and HLA analysis.

CD8+ and CD4+ T cells taken from blood had their TCR beta sequenced. Through negative isolation, CD4+ and CD8+ T cells were obtained, while TEMRA cells were enriched using FACS. Random-hexamer reverse transcription was applied to roughly 0.5 to 1 ug RNA. MiXCR, applied by TCRdb to the immunoSEQ multiplex PCR reads, yields one record per CDR3 protein. Found here are roughly 180,000 distinct CDR3 sequences, roughly 94% of them singletons; the top ten hold 0.085% to 0.1%. Germline V gives CDR1 LGHDT, CDR2 YNNKEL (reference sequence). Trimming removed 6 bases from V and 4 bases from J; junction bases left unmatched: 7. The CDR3 totals 14 residues.

Sequenced: CD4+ T cells from PBMCs. V usage is TRBV3-1 and J usage is TRBJ1-1, with TRBD1 matching 8 bases. The clonotype comes from a human donor with Susac syndrome. CDR3 nucleotide sequence: TGTGCCAGCAGGTTGACAGGGGAGGTCACTGAAGCTTTCTTT. Protein product: CASRLTGEVTEAFF.